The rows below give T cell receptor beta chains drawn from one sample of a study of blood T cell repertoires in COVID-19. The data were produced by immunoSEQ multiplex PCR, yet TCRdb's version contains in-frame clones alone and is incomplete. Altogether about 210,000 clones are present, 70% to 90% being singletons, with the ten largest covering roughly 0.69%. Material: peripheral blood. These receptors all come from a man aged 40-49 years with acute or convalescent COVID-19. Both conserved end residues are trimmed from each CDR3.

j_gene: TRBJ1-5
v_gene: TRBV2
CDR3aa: ASSRTSGDQPQH

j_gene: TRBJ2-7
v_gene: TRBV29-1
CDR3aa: SVAWTGNEQY

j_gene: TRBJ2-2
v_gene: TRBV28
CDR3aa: ASSPLPGQGTNTGELF

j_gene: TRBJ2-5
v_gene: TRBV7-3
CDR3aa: ASSLTREETQY

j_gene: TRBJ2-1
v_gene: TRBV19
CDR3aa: ATKQAGGYQMDEQF

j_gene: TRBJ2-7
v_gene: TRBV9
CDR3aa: ASSVGAPSTYEQY

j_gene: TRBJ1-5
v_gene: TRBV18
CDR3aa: ASSPQGTNQPQH

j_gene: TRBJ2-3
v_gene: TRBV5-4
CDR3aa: ASSSGLAGTDTQY

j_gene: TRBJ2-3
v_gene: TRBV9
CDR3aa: ASSVEGGLAISTDTQY

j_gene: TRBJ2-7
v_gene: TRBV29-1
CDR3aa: SVAPGGYEQY

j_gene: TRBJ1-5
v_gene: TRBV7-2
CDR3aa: ASSPWTGIGGQPQH

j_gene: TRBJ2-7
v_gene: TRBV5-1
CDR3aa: ASSLGASGEDEQY

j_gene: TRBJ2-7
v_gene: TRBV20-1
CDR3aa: SASGLSGYEQY

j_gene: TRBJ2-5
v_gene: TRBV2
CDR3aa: ASSEVQGIQETQY

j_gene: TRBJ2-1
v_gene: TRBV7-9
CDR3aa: ASSLSGGSYNEQF

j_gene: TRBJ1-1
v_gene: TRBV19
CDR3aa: ASSSTTGRAF

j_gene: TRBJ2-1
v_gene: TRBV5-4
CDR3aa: ASSAGPLAGGNEQF

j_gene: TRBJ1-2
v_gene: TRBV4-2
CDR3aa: ASSQDDRNLNYGYT

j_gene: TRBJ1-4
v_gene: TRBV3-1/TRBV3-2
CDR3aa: ASSPPDGQGIGEKLF

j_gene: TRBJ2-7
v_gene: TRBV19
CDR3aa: ASRTGGNPFYEQY

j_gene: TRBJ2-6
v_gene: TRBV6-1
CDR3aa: ASSETGSGANVLT

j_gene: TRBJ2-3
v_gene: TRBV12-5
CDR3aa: ASGEGTGRWDTQY

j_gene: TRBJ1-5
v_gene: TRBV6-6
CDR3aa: ASSYRGGNQPQH

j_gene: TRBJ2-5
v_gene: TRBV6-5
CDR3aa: ASRIAGKGETQY

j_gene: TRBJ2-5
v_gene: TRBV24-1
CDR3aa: ATSELVAGKETQY

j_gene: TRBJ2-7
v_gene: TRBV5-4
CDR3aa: ASSPGLAGFAEEQY

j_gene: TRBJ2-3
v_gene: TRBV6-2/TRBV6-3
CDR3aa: ASSYLVRSDTQY

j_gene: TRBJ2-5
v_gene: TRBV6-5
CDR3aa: ASRTGGEETQY

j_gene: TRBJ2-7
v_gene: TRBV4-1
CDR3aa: ASSQGPGGVYEQY

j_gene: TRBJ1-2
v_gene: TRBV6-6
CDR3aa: ASSTGAFYYGYT

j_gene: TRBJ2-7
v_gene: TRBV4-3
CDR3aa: ASSQEPPHWGASEQY

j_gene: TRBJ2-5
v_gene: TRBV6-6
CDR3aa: ASSPTRIETQY

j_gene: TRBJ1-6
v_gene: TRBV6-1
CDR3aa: ASSEGATGESPLH

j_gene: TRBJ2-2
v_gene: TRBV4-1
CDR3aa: ASSPGQGTGELF

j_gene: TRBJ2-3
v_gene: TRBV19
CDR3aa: ASSIGGGGLDTQY

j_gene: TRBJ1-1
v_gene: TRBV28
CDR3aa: ASSFRLRNTEAF

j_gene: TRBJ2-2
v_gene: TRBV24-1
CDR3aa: ATSDHGQGALSNTGELF

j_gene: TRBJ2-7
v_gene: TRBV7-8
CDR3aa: ASSLGDRGYEQY

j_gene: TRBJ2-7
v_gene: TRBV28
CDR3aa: ASSSPRTSGLTYEQY

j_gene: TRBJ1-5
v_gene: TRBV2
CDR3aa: ASSGWPSNQPQH

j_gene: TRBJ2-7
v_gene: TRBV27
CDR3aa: AVQDRAYEQY

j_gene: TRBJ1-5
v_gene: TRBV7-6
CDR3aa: ASSLGVNQPQH

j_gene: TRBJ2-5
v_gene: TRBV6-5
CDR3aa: ASRGQGRRETQY

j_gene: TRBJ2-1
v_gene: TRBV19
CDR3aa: ASRASDRSYNEQF

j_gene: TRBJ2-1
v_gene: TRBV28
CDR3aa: ASSPLLAAVDNEQF

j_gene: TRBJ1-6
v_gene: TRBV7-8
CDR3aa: ASSQTIRFTLH

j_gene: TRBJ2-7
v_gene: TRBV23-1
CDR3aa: ASHRGGEQY

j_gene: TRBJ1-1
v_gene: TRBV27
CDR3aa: ASSLGTGVTEAF

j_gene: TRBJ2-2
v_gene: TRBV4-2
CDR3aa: ASSPSGRAGTGELF

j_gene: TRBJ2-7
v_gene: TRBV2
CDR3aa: ASSGTGGYEQY

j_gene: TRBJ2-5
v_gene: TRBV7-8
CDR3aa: ASSRGGPQETQY